Shown below are 5 T cell receptor beta chains from a single sample sequenced in a study of T cell responses to AZD1222 COVID-19 vaccine. Assay: immunoSEQ multiplex PCR; the TCRdb copy retains only in-frame clones and omits some. The repertoire holds roughly 190,000 clones, with more than 75% as singletons. The sequencing here drew on peripheral blood, taken on day 0 of AZD1222 vaccination. The receptor source for this set is an adult in good health.

This clone was seen a handful of times. This rearrangement joins TRBV27 to TRBJ1-3; the match to TRBD1 covers 7 bases. With 2 bases clipped from V and 1 base from J, the junction kept 2 bases outside the gene matches. The CDR3 covers 15 residues. Looked up from germline, CDR1 is MNHEY and CDR2 is SMNVEV (reference sequence). Written as DNA, the CDR3 is TGTGCCAGCAGTTTAAGGGGGCCATCTGGAAACACCATATATTTT. Encoded protein: CASSLRGPSGNTIYF.

The V gene is TRBV21-1, the J gene TRBJ2-2; no DNA check was done on the table's D call, TRBD2. TRBV21-1 is annotated as a pseudogene. The CDR3 is 16 residues long. For the CDR3, the DNA is TGTGCCAGCAGCAAAATTAGGCGCCGGGGCACCGGGGAGCTGTTTTTT. It codes for CASSKIRRRGTGELFF.

This chain links TRBV6-5 with TRBJ1-2; D gene ambiguous. The CDR3 extends over 11 amino acids. Per germline, CDR1 MNHEY and CDR2 SVGAGI. Deletions cut 6 bases from V and 3 bases from J, with 5 bases between. In DNA, the CDR3 is TGTGCCAGCAGCCCCTACTATGGCTACACCTTC. It specifies CASSPYYGYTF.

The chain couples TRBV2 to TRBJ2-2; D assignment may be TRBD1 or TRBD2 (5 bases each). This CDR3 spans 16 amino acids. Trimming pared 6 bases from V and 1 base from J, leaving 15 bases between. The germline CDR1 and CDR2 sequences are SNHLY and FYNNEI. CDR3 sequence reads: CASRNRPGQNTGELFF. The DNA for the CDR3 is TGTGCCAGCAGAAATAGACCGGGGCAGAACACCGGGGAGCTGTTTTTT. The full variable domain, completed using reference TRBV2 and TRBJ2-2, is EPEVTQTPSHQVTQMGQEVILRCVPISNHLYFYWYRQILGQKVEFLVSFYNNEISEKSEIFDDQFSVERPDGSNFTLKIRSTKLEDSAMYFCASRNRPGQNTGELFFGEGSRLTVL.

The gene calls are TRBV5-1 and TRBJ2-1, with 10 positions matching TRBD1. From germline, CDR1 is SGHRS and CDR2 YFSETQ. After removal of 5 bases from V and 7 bases from J, the junction contained 6 bases not matched to a gene. The CDR3 is made up of 14 amino acids. DNA of the CDR3: TGCGCCAGCAGACCGGACAGGGGGACGAATGAGCAGTTCTTC. Protein product: CASRPDRGTNEQFF.